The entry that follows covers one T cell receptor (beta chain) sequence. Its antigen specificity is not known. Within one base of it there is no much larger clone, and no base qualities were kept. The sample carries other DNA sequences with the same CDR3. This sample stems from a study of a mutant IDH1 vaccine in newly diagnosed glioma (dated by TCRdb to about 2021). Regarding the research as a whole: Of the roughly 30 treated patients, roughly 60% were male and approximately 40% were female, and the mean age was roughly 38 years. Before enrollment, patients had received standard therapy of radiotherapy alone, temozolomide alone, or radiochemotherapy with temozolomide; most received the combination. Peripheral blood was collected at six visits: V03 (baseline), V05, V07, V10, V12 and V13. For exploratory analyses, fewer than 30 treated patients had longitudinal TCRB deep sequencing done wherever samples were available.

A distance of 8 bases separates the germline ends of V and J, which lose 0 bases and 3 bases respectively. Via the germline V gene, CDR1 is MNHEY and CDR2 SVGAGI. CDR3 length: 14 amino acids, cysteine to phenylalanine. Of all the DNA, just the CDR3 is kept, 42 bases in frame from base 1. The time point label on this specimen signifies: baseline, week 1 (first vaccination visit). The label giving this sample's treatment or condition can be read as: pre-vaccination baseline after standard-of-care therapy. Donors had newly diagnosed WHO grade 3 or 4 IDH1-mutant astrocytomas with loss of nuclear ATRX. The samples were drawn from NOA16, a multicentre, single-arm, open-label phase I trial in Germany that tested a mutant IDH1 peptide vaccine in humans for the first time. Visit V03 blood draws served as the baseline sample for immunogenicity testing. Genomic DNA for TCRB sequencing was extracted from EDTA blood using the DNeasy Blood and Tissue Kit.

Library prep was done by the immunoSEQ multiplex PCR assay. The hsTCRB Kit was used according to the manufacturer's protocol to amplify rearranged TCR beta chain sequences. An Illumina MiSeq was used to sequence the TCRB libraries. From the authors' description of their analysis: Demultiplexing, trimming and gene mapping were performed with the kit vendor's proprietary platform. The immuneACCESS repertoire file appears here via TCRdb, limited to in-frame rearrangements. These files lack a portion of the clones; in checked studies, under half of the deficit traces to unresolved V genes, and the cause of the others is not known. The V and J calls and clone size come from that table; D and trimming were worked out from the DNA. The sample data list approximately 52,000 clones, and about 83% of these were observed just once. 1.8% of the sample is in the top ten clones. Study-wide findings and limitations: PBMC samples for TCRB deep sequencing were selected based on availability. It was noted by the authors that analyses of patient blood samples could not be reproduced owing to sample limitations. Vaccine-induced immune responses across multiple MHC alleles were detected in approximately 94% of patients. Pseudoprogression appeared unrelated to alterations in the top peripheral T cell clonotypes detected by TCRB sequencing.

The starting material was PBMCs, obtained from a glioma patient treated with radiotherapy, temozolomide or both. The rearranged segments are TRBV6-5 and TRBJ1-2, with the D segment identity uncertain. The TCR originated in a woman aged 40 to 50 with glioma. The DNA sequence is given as TGTGCCAGCAGTTACTCCGCAGGCCACTATGGCTACACCTTC. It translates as CASSYSAGHYGYTF.